These T cell receptor beta chains were read from a single sample in a study of glioma-infiltrating T cells after dendritic cell vaccination. Using immunoSEQ multiplex PCR, the repertoire was profiled, and TCRdb retains in-frame clones only, with some absent. The sample yields 80,000 to 100,000 clones, around 80% seen once. Sequencing used blood, obtained after dendritic cell vaccination. Receptors originate from a human donor with glioblastoma. Both conserved end residues are part of each CDR3. A D gene is named only where the DNA matches it firmly.

j_call | d_call | cdr3_length | v_call | cdr3_aa | cdr3_nt
TRBJ2-1 | TRBD1 | 13 | TRBV30 | CAWWDRAVNEQFF | TGTGCCTGGTGGGACAGGGCAGTAAATGAGCAGTTCTTC
TRBJ1-5 | . | 13 | TRBV30 | CAWSSEGRQPQHF | TGTGCCTGGAGTTCGGAGGGGAGGCAGCCCCAGCATTTT
TRBJ2-7 | . | 16 | TRBV27 | CASSPTPTKRHYEQYF | TGTGCCAGCAGTCCGACCCCAACAAAGAGGCACTACGAGCAGTACTTC
TRBJ2-1 | . | 13 | TRBV7-9 | CASSFAGRDEQFF | TGTGCCAGCAGCTTTGCGGGGCGGGATGAGCAGTTCTTC
TRBJ2-1 | . | 16 | TRBV9 | CASSSQQVITGDEQFF | TGTGCCAGCAGCTCCCAACAGGTAATAACTGGCGATGAGCAGTTCTTC
TRBJ1-4 | . | 15 | TRBV19 | CASSMWTATNEKLFF | TGTGCCAGTAGTATGTGGACAGCAACTAATGAAAAACTGTTTTTT
TRBJ1-1 | . | 18 | TRBV7-2 | CASTPPEGFRGGRTEAFF | TGTGCCAGCACCCCCCCTGAGGGGTTTAGAGGGGGTAGGACTGAAGCTTTCTTT
TRBJ1-1 | . | 13 | TRBV19 | CASSIGVNTEAFF | TGTGCCAGTAGTATCGGGGTGAACACTGAAGCTTTCTTT
TRBJ1-5 | TRBD1 | 15 | TRBV28 | CASSYGDRVNQPQHF | TGTGCCAGCAGTTACGGGGACAGGGTAAATCAGCCCCAGCATTTT
TRBJ2-7 | TRBD1 | 15 | TRBV18 | CASSPRDRVSLEQYF | TGTGCCAGCTCACCCCGGGACAGGGTTTCTCTAGAGCAGTACTTC
TRBJ1-1 | . | 16 | TRBV9 | CASSVGQGRRNTEAFF | TGTGCCAGCAGCGTAGGGCAGGGGCGGAGGAACACTGAAGCTTTCTTT
TRBJ1-1 | TRBD1 | 15 | TRBV18 | CASSPRTGVDTEAFF | TGTGCCAGCTCACCTCGAACAGGGGTTGACACTGAAGCTTTCTTT
TRBJ1-5 | . | 13 | TRBV5-1 | CASSLGGDQPQHF | TGCGCCAGCAGTCTAGGGGGGGATCAGCCCCAGCATTTT
TRBJ1-5 | . | 13 | TRBV5-4 | CASSLNRDQPQHF | TGTGCCAGCAGCCTTAACAGGGATCAGCCCCAGCATTTT